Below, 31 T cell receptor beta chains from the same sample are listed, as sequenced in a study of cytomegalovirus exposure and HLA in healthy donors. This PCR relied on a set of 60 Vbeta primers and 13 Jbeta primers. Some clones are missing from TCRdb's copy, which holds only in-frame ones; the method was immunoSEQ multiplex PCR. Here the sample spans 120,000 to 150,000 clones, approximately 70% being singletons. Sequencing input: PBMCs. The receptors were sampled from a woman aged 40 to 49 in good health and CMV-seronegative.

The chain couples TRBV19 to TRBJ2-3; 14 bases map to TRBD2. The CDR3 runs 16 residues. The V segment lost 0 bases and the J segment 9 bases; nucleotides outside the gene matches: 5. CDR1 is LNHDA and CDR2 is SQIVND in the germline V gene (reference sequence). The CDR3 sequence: CASSIDPGTSGGTQYF. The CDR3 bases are TGTGCCAGTAGTATAGATCCCGGGACTAGCGGGGGAACGCAGTATTTT.

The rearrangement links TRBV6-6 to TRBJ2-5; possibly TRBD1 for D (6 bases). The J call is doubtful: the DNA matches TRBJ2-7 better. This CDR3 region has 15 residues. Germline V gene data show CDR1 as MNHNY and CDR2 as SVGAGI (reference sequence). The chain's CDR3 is CASSQTQGSGYEQYF. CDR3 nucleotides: TGTGCCAGCAGTCAGACACAGGGATCCGGCTACGAGCAGTACTTC.

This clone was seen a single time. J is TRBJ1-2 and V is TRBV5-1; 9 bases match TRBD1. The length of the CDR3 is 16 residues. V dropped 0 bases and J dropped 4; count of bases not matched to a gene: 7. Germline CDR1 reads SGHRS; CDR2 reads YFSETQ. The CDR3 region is CASSLVGDRAGYGYTF. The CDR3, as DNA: TGCGCCAGCAGCTTGGTTGGGGACAGGGCTGGCTATGGCTACACCTTC. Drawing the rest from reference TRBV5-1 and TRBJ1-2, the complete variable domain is KAGVTQTPRYLIKTRGQQVTLSCSPISGHRSVSWYQQTPGQGLQFLFEYFSETQRNKGNFPGRFSGRQFSNSRSEMNVSTLELGDSALYLCASSLVGDRAGYGYTFGSGTRLTVV.

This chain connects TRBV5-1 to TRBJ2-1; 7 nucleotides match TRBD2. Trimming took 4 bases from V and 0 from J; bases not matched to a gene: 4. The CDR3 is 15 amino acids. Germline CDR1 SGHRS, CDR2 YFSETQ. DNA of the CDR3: TGCGCCAGCAGCCCCGGGGGGACCTCCTACAATGAGCAGTTCTTC. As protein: CASSPGGTSYNEQFF. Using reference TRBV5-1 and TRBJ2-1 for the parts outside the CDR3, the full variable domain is KAGVTQTPRYLIKTRGQQVTLSCSPISGHRSVSWYQQTPGQGLQFLFEYFSETQRNKGNFPGRFSGRQFSNSRSEMNVSTLELGDSALYLCASSPGGTSYNEQFFGPGTRLTVL.

The CDR3 coding sequence is TGTGCCATCAGTGAGTCGGCTAGCGGCAATGAGCAGTTCTTC. It codes for CAISESASGNEQFF. The chain carries TRBV10-3 and TRBJ2-1; 7 bases agree with TRBD2. CDR1 and CDR2 from the germline V gene are ENHRY and SYGVKD. J gave up 6 bases and V 0 bases, and 2 bases lay outside the gene matches. The CDR3 runs 14 residues.

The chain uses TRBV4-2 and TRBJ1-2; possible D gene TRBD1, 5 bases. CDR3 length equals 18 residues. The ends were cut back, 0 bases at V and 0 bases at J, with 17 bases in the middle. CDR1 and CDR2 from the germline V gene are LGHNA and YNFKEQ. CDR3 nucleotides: TGTGCCAGCAGCCAAGATAGCACCCAACAGGCGACTAACTATGGCTACACCTTC. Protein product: CASSQDSTQQATNYGYTF.

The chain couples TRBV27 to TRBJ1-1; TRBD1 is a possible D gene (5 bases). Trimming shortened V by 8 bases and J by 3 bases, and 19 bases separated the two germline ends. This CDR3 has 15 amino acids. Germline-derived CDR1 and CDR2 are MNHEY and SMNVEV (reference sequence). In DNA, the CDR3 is TGTGCCAGCGGCACACGGGGGTCGGGGGACACTGAAGCTTTCTTT. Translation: CASGTRGSGDTEAFF.

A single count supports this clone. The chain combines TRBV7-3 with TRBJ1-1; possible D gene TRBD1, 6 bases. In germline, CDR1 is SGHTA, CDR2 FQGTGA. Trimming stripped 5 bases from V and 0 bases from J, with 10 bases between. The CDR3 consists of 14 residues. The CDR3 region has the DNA TGTGCCAGCAGCGCGACAGGATTGAACACTGAAGCTTTCTTT. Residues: CASSATGLNTEAFF.

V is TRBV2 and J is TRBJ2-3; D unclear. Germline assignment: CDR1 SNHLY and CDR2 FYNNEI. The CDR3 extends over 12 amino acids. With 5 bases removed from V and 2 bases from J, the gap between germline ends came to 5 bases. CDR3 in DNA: TGTGCCAGCAGTACTTCCACAGATACGCAGTATTTT. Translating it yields CASSTSTDTQYF.

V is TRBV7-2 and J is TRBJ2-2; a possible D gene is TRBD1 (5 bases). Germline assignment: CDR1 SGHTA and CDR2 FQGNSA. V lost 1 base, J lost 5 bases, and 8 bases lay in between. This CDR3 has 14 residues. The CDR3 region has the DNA TGTGCCAGCAGCTTAGACCCAGGGACCGGGGAGCTGTTTTTT. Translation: CASSLDPGTGELFF.

The CDR3 here is CASSLGRTNTEAFF. CDR3 nucleotide sequence: TGCGCCAGCAGCTTGGGGAGGACGAACACTGAAGCTTTCTTT. V is TRBV5-1 and J is TRBJ1-1; D gene ambiguous. The germline V and J ends were trimmed by 0 bases and 1 base, with 7 bases remaining between them. This CDR3 spans 14 amino acids. CDR1 is SGHRS and CDR2 is YFSETQ in the germline V gene.

CDR3 DNA sequence: TGTGCCAGCAGTAATTTAGGGGGGGCAAATGGAAACACCATATATTTT. As protein: CASSNLGGANGNTIYF. V usage is TRBV28 and J usage is TRBJ1-3; D is possibly TRBD1 (6 bases). This CDR3 has 16 residues. Trimming pared 5 bases from V and 3 bases from J, leaving 17 bases between. Looked up from germline, CDR1 is MDHEN and CDR2 is SYDVKM. The variable domain in full, completed from reference TRBV28 and TRBJ1-3, reads DVKVTQSSRYLVKRTGEKVFLECVQDMDHENMFWYRQDPGLGLRLIYFSYDVKMKEKGDIPEGYSVSREKKERFSLILESASTNQTSMYLCASSNLGGANGNTIYFGEGSWLTVV.

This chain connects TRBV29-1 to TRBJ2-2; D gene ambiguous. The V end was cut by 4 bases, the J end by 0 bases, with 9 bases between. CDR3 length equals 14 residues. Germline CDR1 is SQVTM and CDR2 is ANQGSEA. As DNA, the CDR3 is TGCAGCGTTGTTAGTCACCCGAACACCGGGGAGCTGTTTTTT. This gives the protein CSVVSHPNTGELFF.

Written as DNA, the CDR3 is TGTGCCAGCAGCCGAGAAGTCGCGGGATACAATGAGCAGTTCTTC. Translated, it gives CASSREVAGYNEQFF. The rearrangement uses TRBV7-2 and TRBJ2-1, with TRBD2 as a possible D gene (6 bases). Germline CDR1 is SGHTA and CDR2 is FQGNSA. The V gene lost 5 bases and the J gene lost 4 bases, with 15 bases spanning the gap. The CDR3 length is 15 residues. The entire variable domain, with the rest obtained from reference TRBV7-2 and TRBJ2-1, is as follows: GAGVSQSPSNKVTEKGKDVELRCDPISGHTALYWYRQSLGQGLEFLIYFQGNSAPDKSGLPSDRFSAERTGGSVSTLTIQRTQQEDSAVYLCASSREVAGYNEQFFGPGTRLTVL.

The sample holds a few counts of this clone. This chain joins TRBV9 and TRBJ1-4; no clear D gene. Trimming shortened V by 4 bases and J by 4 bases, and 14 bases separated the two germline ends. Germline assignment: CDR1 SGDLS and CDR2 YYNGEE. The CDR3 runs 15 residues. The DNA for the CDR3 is TGTGCCAGCAGCTCTTCGGCGGCAGATAATGAAAAACTGTTTTTT. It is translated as CASSSSAADNEKLFF. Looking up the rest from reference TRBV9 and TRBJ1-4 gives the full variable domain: DSGVTQTPKHLITATGQRVTLRCSPRSGDLSVYWYQQSLDQGLQFLIQYYNGEERAKGNILERFSAQQFPDLHSELNLSSLELGDSALYFCASSSSAADNEKLFFGSGTQLSVL.

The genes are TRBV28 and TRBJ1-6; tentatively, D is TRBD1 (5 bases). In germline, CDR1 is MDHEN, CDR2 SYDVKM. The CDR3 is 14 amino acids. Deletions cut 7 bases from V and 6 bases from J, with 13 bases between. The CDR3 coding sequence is TGTGCCAGCAACCCGGGGGGATTTAATTCACCCCTCCACTTT. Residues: CASNPGGFNSPLHF.

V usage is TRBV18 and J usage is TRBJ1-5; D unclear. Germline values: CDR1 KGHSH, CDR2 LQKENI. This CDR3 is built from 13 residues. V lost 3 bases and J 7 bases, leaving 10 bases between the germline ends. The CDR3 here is CASSPYELQPQHF. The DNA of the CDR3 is TGTGCCAGCTCACCTTACGAGCTACAGCCCCAGCATTTT.

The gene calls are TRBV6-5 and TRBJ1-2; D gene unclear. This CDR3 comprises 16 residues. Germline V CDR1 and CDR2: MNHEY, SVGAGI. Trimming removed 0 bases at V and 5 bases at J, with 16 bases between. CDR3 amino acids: CASSYSAGHLIYGYTF. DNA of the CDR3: TGTGCCAGCAGTTACTCGGCGGGCCACTTGATATATGGCTACACCTTC.

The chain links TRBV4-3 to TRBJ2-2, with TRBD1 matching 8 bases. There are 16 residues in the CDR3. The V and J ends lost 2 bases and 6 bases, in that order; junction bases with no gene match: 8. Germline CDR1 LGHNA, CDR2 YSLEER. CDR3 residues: CASSQSDRVEAGELFF. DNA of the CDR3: TGCGCCAGCAGCCAATCGGACAGGGTAGAAGCCGGGGAGCTGTTTTTT.

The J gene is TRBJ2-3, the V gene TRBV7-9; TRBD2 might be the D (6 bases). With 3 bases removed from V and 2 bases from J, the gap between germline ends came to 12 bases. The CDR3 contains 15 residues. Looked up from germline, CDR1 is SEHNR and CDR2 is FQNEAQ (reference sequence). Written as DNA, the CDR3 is TGTGCCAGCAGCTTGACTAGTGGCAACACAGATACGCAGTATTTT. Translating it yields CASSLTSGNTDTQYF.

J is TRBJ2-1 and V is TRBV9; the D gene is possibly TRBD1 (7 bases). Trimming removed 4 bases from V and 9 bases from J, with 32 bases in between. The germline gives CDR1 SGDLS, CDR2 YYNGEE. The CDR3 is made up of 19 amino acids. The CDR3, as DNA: TGTGCCAGCAGCCCCTCGCAAGGGATACGGGGGTCAGGGGGAGGTGAGCAGTTCTTC. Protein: CASSPSQGIRGSGGGEQFF.

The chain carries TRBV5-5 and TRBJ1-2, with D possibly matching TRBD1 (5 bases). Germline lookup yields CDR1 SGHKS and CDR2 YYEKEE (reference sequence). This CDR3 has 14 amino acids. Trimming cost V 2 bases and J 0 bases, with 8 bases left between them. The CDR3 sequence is CASSFSGTNYGYTF. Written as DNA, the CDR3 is TGTGCCAGCAGCTTTTCAGGGACTAACTATGGCTACACCTTC.

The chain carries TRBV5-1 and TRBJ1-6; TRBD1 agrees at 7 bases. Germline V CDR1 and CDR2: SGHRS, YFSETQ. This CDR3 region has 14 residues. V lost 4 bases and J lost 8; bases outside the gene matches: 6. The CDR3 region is CASSPRDRDSPLHF. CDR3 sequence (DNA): TGCGCCAGCAGCCCCCGGGACAGAGATTCACCCCTCCACTTT.

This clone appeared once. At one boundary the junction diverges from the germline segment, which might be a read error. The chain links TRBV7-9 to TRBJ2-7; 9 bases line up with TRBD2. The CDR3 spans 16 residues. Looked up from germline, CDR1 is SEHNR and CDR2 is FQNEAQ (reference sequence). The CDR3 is CSSSLGGGVVYYEQYF. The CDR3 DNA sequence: TGTTCCAGCAGCTTAGGCGGGGGGGTCGTTTACTACGAGCAGTACTTC.

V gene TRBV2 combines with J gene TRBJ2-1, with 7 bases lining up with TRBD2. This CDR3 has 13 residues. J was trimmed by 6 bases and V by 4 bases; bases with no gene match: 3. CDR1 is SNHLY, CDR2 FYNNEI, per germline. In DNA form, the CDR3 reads TGTGCCAGCAGTGGAACTAGCGCCAATGAGCAGTTCTTC. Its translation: CASSGTSANEQFF.

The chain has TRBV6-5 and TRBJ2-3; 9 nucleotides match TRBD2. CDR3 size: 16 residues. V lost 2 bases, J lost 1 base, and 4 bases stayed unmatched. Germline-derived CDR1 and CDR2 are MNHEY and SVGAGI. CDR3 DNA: TGTGCCAGCAGTTACAGCCAGCGGGGGGGCACAGATACGCAGTATTTT. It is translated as CASSYSQRGGTDTQYF.

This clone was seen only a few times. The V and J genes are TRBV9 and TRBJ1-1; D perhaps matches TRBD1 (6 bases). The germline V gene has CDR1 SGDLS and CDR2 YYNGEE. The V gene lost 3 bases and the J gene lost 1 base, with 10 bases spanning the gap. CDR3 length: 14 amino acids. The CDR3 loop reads CASSAEDRNTEAFF. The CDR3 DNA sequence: TGTGCCAGCAGCGCGGAGGACAGGAACACTGAAGCTTTCTTT.

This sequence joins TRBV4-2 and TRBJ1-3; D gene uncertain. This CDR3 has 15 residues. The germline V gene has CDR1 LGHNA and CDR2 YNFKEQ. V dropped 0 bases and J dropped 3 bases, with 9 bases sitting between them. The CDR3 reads CASSQDRGGGNTIYF. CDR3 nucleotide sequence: TGTGCCAGCAGCCAAGATCGGGGTGGTGGAAACACCATATATTTT.

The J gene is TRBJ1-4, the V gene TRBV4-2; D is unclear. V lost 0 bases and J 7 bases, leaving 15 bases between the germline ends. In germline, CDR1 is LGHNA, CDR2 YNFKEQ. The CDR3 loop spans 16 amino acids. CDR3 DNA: TGTGCCAGCAGCCAAGATATTGTGGAGCTGGGTGAAAAACTGTTTTTT. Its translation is CASSQDIVELGEKLFF.

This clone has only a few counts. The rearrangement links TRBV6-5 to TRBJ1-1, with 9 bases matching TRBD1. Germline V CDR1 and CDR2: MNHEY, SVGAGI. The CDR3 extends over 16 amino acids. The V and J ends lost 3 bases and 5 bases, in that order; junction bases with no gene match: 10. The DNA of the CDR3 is TGTGCCAGCAGTTATACACCAACAGGGGGCCGGACTGAAGCTTTCTTT. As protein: CASSYTPTGGRTEAFF.

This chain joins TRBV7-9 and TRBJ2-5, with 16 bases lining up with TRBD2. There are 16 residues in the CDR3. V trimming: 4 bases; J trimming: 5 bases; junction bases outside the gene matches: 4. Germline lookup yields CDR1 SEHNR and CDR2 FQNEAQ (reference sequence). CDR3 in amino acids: CASSSGLAGGQETQYF. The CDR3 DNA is TGTGCCAGCAGCTCGGGACTAGCGGGGGGGCAGGAGACCCAGTACTTC.